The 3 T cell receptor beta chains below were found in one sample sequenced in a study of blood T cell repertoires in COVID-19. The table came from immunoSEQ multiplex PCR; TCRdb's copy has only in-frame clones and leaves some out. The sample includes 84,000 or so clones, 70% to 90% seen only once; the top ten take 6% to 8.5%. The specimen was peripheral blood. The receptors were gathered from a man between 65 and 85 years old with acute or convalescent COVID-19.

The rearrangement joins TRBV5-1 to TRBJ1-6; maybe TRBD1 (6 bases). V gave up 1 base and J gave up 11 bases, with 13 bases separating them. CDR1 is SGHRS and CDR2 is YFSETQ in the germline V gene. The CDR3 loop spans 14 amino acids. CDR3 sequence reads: CASSLHRVETPLHF. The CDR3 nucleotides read TGCGCCAGCAGCTTGCACAGGGTAGAGACACCCCTCCACTTT.

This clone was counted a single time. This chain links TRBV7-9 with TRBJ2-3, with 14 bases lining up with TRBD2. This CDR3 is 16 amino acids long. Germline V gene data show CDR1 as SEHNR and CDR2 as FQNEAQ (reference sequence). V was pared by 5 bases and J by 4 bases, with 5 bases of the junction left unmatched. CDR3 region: CASSPWTSGGPDTQYF. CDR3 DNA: TGTGCCAGCAGCCCCTGGACTAGCGGGGGGCCAGATACGCAGTATTTT.

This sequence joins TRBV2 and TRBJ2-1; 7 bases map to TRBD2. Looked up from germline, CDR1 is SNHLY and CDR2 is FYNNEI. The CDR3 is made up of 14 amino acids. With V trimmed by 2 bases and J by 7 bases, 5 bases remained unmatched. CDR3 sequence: CASSETGGGNEQFF. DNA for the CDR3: TGTGCCAGCAGTGAAACGGGGGGTGGGAATGAGCAGTTCTTC.